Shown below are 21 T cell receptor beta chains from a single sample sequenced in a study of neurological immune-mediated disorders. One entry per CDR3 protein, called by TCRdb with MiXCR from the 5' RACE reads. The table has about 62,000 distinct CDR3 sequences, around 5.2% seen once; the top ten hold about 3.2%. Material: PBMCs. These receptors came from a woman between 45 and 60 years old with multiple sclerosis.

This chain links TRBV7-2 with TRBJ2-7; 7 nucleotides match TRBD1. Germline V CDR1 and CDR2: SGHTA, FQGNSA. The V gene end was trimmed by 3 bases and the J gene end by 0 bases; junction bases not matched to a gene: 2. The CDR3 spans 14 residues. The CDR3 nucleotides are TGTGCCAGCAGCTTCGCAGGGGGCTCCTACGAGCAGTACTTC. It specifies CASSFAGGSYEQYF.

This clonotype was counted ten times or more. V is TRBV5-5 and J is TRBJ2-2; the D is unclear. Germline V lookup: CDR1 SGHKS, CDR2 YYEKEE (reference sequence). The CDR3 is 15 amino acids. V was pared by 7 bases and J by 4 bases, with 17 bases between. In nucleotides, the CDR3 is TGTGCCAGCGCGACTCACGGACCCTCCACCGGGGAGCTGTTTTTT. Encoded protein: CASATHGPSTGELFF.

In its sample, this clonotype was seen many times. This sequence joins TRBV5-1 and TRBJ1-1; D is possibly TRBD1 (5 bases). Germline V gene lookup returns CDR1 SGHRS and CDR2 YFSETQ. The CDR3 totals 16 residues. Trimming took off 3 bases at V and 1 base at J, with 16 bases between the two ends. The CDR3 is CASSSSGGRENTEAFF. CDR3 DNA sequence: TGCGCCAGCAGCTCCAGCGGGGGAAGGGAGAACACTGAAGCTTTCTTT.

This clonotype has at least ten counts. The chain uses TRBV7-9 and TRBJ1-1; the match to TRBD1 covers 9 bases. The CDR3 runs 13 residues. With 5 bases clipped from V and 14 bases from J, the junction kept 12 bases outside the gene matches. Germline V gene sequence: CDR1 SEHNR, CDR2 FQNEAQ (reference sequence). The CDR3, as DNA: TGTGCCAGCAGCCCTGGGACAGGGCTGAAATCGTTCTTT. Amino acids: CASSPGTGLKSFF.

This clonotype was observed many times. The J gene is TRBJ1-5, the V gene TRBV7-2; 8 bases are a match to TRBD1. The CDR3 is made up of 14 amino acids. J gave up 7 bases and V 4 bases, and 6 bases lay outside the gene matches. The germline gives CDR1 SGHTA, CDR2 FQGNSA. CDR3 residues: CASSYDRGGQPQHF. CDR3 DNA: TGTGCCAGCAGCTACGACAGGGGTGGCCAGCCCCAGCATTTT.

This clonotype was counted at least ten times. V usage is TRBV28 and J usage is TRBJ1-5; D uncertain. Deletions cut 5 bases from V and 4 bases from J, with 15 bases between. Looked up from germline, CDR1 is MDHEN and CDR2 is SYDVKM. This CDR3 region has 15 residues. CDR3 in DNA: TGTGCCAGCAGTCCTAGGTCGGGATTTAATCAGCCCCAGCATTTT. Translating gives CASSPRSGFNQPQHF.

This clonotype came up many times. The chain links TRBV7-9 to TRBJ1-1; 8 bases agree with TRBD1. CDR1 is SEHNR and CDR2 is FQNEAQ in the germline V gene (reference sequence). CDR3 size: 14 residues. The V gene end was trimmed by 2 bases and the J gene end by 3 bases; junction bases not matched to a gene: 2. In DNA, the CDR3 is TGTGCCAGCAGCTTATGGGACAGGTACACTGAAGCTTTCTTT. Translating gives CASSLWDRYTEAFF.

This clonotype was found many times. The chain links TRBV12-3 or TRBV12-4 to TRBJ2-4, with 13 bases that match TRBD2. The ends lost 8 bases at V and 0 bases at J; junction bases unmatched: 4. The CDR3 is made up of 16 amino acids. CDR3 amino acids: CASRLAGGLAKNIQYF. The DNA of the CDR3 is TGTGCCAGCCGACTAGCGGGGGGCCTAGCCAAAAACATTCAGTACTTC.

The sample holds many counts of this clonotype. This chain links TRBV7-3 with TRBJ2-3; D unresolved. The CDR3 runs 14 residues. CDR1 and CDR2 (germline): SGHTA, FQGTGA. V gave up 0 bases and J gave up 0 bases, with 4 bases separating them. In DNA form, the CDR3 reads TGTGCCAGCAGCTTAACGCTGAGCACAGATACGCAGTATTTT. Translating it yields CASSLTLSTDTQYF.

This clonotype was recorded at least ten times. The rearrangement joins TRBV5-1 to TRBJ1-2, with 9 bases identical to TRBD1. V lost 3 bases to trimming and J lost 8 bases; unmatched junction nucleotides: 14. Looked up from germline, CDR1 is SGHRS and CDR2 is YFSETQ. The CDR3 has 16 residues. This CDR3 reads CASSSLLRDRDYGYTF. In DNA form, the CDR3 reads TGCGCCAGCAGCTCGCTTCTTAGGGACAGGGATTACGGCTACACCTTC.

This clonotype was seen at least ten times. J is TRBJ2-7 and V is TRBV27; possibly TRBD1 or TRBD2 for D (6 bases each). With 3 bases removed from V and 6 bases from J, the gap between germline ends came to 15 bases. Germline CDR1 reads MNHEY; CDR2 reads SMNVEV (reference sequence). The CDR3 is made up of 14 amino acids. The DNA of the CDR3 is TGTGCCAGCAGTTTTCGGGGGCCAGGGGTCGAGCAGTACTTC. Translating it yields CASSFRGPGVEQYF.

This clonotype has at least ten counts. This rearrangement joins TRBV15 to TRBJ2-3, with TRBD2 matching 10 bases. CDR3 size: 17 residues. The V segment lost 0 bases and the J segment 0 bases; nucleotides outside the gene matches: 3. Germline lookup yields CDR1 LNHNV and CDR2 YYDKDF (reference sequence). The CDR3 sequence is CATSRERLAGSTDTQYF. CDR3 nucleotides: TGTGCCACCAGCAGAGAGAGACTAGCGGGTAGCACAGATACGCAGTATTTT.

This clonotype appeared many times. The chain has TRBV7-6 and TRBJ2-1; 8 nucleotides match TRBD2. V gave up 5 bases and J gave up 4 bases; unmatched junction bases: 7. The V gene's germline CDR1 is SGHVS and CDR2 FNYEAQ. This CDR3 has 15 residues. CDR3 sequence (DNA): TGTGCCAGCAGCCAGAACGGGGGGGCGTACAATGAGCAGTTCTTC. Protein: CASSQNGGAYNEQFF.

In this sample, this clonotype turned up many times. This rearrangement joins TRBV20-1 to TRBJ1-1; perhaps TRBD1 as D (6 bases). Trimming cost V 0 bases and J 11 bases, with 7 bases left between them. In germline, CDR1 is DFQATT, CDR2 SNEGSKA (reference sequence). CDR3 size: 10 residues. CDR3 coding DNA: TGCAGTGCTAGAGATAGGGGGGCTTTCTTT. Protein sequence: CSARDRGAFF.

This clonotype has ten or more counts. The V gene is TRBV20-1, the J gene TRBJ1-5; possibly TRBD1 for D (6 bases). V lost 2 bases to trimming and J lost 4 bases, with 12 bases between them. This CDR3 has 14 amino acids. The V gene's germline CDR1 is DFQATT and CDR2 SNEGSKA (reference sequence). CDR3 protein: CSARWGTGNQPQHF. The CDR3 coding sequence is TGCAGTGCTAGATGGGGAACAGGGAATCAGCCCCAGCATTTT.

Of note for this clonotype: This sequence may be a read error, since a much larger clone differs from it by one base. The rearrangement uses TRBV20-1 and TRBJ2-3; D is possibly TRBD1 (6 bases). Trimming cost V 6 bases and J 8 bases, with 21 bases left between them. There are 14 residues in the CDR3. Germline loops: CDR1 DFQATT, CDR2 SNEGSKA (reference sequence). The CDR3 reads CSANRDIPTSTQYF. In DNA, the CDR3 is TGCAGTGCGAACCGGGACATTCCAACATCTACGCAGTATTTT.

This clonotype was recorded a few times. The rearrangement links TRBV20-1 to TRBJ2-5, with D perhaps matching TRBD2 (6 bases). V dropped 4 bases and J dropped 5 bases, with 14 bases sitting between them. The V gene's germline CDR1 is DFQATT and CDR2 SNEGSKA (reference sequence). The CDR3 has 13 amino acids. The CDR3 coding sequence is TGCAGTGCTAAGAGACATGCGGGGGAGACCCAGTACTTC. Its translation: CSAKRHAGETQYF.

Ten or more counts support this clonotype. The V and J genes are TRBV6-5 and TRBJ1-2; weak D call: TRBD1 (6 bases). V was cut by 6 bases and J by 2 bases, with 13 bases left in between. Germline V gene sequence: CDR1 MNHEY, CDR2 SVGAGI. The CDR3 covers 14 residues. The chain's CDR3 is CASRVLGGNYGYTF. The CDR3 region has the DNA TGTGCCAGCAGAGTTCTAGGGGGGAACTATGGCTACACCTTC.

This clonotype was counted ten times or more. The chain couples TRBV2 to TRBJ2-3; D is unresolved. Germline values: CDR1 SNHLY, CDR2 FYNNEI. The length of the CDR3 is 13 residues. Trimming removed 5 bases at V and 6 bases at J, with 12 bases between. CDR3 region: CASSPLGWDTQYF. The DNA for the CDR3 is TGTGCCAGCAGTCCCCTGGGGTGGGATACGCAGTATTTT. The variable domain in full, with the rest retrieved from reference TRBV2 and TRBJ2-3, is EPEVTQTPSHQVTQMGQEVILRCVPISNHLYFYWYRQILGQKVEFLVSFYNNEISEKSEIFDDQFSVERPDGSNFTLKIRSTKLEDSAMYFCASSPLGWDTQYFGPGTRLTVL.

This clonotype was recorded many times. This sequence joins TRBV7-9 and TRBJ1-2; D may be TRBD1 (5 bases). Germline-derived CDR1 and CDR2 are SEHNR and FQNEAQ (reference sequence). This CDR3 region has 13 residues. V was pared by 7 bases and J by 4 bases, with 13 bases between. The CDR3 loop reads CASILDSIYGYTF. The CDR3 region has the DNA TGTGCCAGCATCCTCGACAGTATCTATGGCTACACCTTC.

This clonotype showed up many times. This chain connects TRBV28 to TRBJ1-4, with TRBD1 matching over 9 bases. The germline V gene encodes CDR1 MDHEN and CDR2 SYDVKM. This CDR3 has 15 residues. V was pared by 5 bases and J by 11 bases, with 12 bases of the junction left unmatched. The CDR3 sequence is CASSPTGTGISKLFF. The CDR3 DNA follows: TGTGCCAGCAGTCCCACCGGGACAGGGATTTCGAAACTGTTTTTT.